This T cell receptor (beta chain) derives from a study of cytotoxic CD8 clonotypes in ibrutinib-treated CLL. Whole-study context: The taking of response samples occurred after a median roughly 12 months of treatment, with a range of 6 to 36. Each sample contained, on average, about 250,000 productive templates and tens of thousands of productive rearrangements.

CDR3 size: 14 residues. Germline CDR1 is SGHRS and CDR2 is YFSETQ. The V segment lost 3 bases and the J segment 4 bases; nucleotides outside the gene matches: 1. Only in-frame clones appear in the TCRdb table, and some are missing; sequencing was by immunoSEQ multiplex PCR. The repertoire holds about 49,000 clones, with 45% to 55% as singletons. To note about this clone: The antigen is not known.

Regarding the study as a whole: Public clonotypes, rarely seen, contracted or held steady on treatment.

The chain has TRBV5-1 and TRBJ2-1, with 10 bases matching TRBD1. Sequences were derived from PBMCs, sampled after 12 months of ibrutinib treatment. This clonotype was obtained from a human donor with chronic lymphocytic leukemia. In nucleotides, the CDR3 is TGCGCCAGCAGCTGGACAGGGGGATACAATGAGCAGTTCTTC. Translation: CASSWTGGYNEQFF.